The T cell receptor (beta chain) described here comes from a study of blood T cell repertoires in COVID-19 (dated by TCRdb to the early 2020s). For context, the study as a whole: Samples covering the acute and convalescent phases of COVID-19 were provided by collaborators in the United States, Italy and Spain. The samples were drawn from the first 160 participants of the ongoing ImmuneRACE study and from over a thousand subjects provided by 6 global collaborators. The prospective study material was composed of cDNA or gDNA derived from T cells, B-cell-depleted T cells, or PBMCs. Where available, HLA class I and class II types were obtained from metadata supplied by the sample provider rather than from assay-based typing. The repertoires were made available in a free public database intended to serve as a resource for research on the immune response to SARS-CoV-2. Subjects who had been exposed to COVID-19, were actively infected with it, or had recovered from it provided the deeply sampled blood TCRbeta repertoires that made up the dataset. Nearly every sample came with metadata listing a de-identified subject ID, COVID-19 status, age in years and sex.

V ends up 3 bases short and J 5 bases short, with an unmatched junction base count of 6. The CDR3, from cysteine to phenylalanine, totals 15 residues. The retained sequence is limited to the CDR3, 45 bases, with the frame set at the first base. Per the germline V gene, LGHNA is the CDR1 and YNFKEQ is the CDR2. TCRbeta CDR3 regions were amplified from genomic DNA by means of the immunoSEQ Assay, a bias-controlled multiplex PCR. The published analysis was carried out like this. The number of nucleated cells in each sample was estimated by amplification of reference gene primers within the assay. Sequence reads were collapsed and filtered to measure the absolute abundance of every unique TCRbeta CDR3 rearrangement. For each sample, productive Simpson clonality was calculated by taking the square root of Simpson's diversity index across productive rearrangements. TCRdb took over this immuneACCESS table, retaining in-frame rearrangements with V and J assigned. Such tables are incomplete; in checked studies, under half of the missing clones stem from an unresolved V gene, and the remainder is unexplained. That table is the source of V, J and clone size, and D and trimming were worked out from the DNA. The sample table records about 300,000 clones; 75% to 90% of these occur just once. Of the sample, under 3% is held by the ten largest clones.

Paper-wide results and their limitations: The quantity of clinical and demographic metadata differed by source and by participant and was supplied without curation.

Enrolling through a virtual design, the prospective study's participants ranged in age from roughly 18 to 89 years and lived across some 22 United States geographic areas. In the prospective study, participants were assigned to cohorts based on the clinical history participants reported in a screening survey and a study questionnaire. For ImmuneRACE Cohort 3, a participant was defined as recovered based on two consecutive negative NP/OP PCR tests, clearance by a healthcare professional, or resolution of symptoms. Mobile phlebotomists in the prospective study collected whole blood, serum and a nasopharyngeal or oropharyngeal swab from every participant. Prospective study participants could optionally give additional blood draws and questionnaires over an approximately 2-month period. Before DNA extraction, prospective study blood samples were shipped either frozen or at room temperature. A word on this clone: The specificity of this receptor is unknown. The record has no base qualities; no much larger clone is one base away.

This TCR was recovered from a woman aged 45-65 years who had recovered from COVID-19. The sequencing sample was made of PBMCs or T cells enriched from blood (not recorded which). Recombination linked TRBV4-2 to TRBJ2-7; TRBD2 agrees with 11 junctional bases. The sequenced DNA is TGTGCCAGCAGCCAGGTTAGCGGGAGGGCCAACGAGCAGTACTTC. The resulting protein is CASSQVSGRANEQYF.